This is a list of T cell receptor beta chains from one sample in a study of shared T cell receptors in the human thymus. Profiled with immunoSEQ multiplex PCR; TCRdb holds only in-frame clones, not every one. The sample includes about 380,000 clones, about 95% of them seen just once. The sequencing sample was made of thymocytes. The receptor set was obtained from a human donor. The CDR3 runs from the conserved cysteine through the conserved F or W. D genes are given only for firm matches. Where a row states a size, it is once, few, many or the class of an expanded clone; other rows omit it.

V	D	size	J	CDR3	DNA
TRBV18	NA	NA	TRBJ1-1	CASSREDTEAFF	TGTGCCAGCTCACGGGAGGACACTGAAGCTTTCTTT
TRBV9	TRBD2	NA	TRBJ2-7	CASSPRPAAGGPYEQYF	TGTGCCAGCAGCCCCCGGCCTGCGGCGGGAGGGCCATACGAGCAGTACTTC
TRBV10-3	NA	NA	TRBJ2-3	CAIGSDTQYF	TGTGCCATCGGTTCAGATACGCAGTATTTT
TRBV4-2	TRBD2	NA	TRBJ2-7	CASSHLWGGRGLYEQYF	TGTGCCAGCAGCCACCTCTGGGGCGGGAGGGGACTCTACGAGCAGTACTTC
TRBV6-1	TRBD2	NA	TRBJ2-7	CATPAGGPSYEQYF	TGTGCCACCCCCGCGGGGGGGCCCTCCTACGAGCAGTACTTC
TRBV5-4	NA	once	TRBJ1-1	CASSPAAGVNTEAFF	TGTGCCAGCAGCCCCGCGGCAGGGGTGAACACTGAAGCTTTCTTT
TRBV18	TRBD1	NA	TRBJ2-7	CASSQDRGPLYEQYF	TGTGCCAGCTCACAGGACAGGGGGCCCCTCTACGAGCAGTACTTC
TRBV27	TRBD2	NA	TRBJ2-1	CASSPGPVARELQFFNEQFF	TGTGCCAGCAGTCCGGGGCCGGTGGCGCGGGAGCTTCAATTCTTCAATGAGCAGTTCTTC
TRBV30	NA	NA	TRBJ2-2	CAWSVKAGYTGELFF	TGTGCCTGGAGTGTAAAAGCGGGCTACACCGGGGAGCTGTTTTTT
TRBV2	NA	NA	TRBJ1-3	CASSEEGSGNTIYF	TGTGCCAGCAGTGAAGAGGGATCTGGAAACACCATATATTTT
TRBV10-3	NA	NA	TRBJ2-5	CAIRRGQETQYF	TGTGCCATCCGGAGGGGCCAAGAGACCCAGTACTTC
TRBV6-1	TRBD1	NA	TRBJ2-1	CASTTDRVAYNEQFF	TGTGCCAGCACTACGGACAGGGTAGCCTACAATGAGCAGTTCTTC
TRBV19	TRBD1	NA	TRBJ2-1	CASRRAGGGEPYNEQFF	TGTGCCAGTCGCCGAGCAGGGGGCGGGGAACCCTACAATGAGCAGTTCTTC
TRBV7-3	NA	NA	TRBJ2-1	CASSFGPAGGGEQFF	TGTGCCAGCAGCTTCGGGCCAGCTGGAGGGGGTGAGCAGTTCTTC
TRBV28	TRBD1	NA	TRBJ1-3	CASSSQGARNTIYF	TGTGCCAGCAGTTCCCAGGGGGCAAGAAACACCATATATTTT
TRBV6-1	TRBD1	NA	TRBJ2-7	CASSDGTACSLAREQYF	TGTGCCAGCAGTGACGGGACAGCCTGTTCATTAGCACGGGAGCAGTACTTC
TRBV9	NA	NA	TRBJ2-3	CASSLQRRDSGTDTQYF	TGTGCCAGCAGCTTACAGAGGAGGGATTCGGGCACAGATACGCAGTATTTT
TRBV7-9	NA	NA	TRBJ2-7	CASSGTAGEDEQYF	TGTGCCAGCAGCGGGACAGCGGGAGAAGACGAGCAGTACTTC
TRBV4-3	NA	NA	TRBJ2-3	CASRAKIATGTDTQYF	TGCGCCAGCAGAGCCAAAATCGCTACAGGGACAGATACGCAGTATTTT
TRBV4-2	TRBD2	once	TRBJ2-3	CASSLGTSGDTQYF	TGTGCCAGCAGCCTTGGGACTAGCGGAGATACGCAGTATTTT
TRBV19	TRBD2	NA	TRBJ2-2	CASSIDLREGHTGELFF	TGTGCCAGTAGTATAGACCTTAGGGAGGGCCACACCGGGGAGCTGTTTTTT
TRBV28	NA	NA	TRBJ2-7	CASSLNVIAERSYEQYF	TGTGCCAGCAGTTTAAACGTCATTGCGGAGAGATCCTACGAGCAGTACTTC
TRBV4-3	NA	NA	TRBJ2-2	CASSQVEGTGELFF	TGCGCCAGCAGCCAAGTCGAGGGGACCGGGGAGCTGTTTTTT
TRBV5-1	NA	NA	TRBJ2-7	CASSPDGGTYEQYF	TGCGCCAGCAGCCCGGACGGGGGAACCTACGAGCAGTACTTC
TRBV28	NA	NA	TRBJ1-2	CASTTVAQGYAGYTF	TGTGCCAGCACCACCGTGGCGCAGGGTTACGCCGGCTACACCTTC
TRBV4-1	TRBD2	NA	TRBJ2-7	CASSQDYPGTSKRIYEQYF	TGCGCCAGCAGCCAAGATTACCCGGGGACTAGCAAAAGAATCTACGAGCAGTACTTC
TRBV19	NA	NA	TRBJ1-1	CASSIGEGVKTEAFF	TGTGCCAGTAGTATAGGGGAGGGGGTGAAGACTGAAGCTTTCTTT
TRBV10-2	NA	NA	TRBJ1-1	CASSDGLGITEAFF	TGCGCCAGCAGTGACGGACTCGGGATCACTGAAGCTTTCTTT
TRBV6-5	NA	NA	TRBJ2-1	CASIPKSGAWNEQFF	TGTGCCAGCATCCCCAAGTCGGGGGCCTGGAATGAGCAGTTCTTC
TRBV9	NA	NA	TRBJ2-7	CASSQGSSSREQYF	TGTGCCAGCAGCCAGGGGTCCAGTTCCAGGGAGCAGTACTTC
TRBV25-1	NA	NA	TRBJ1-2	CASSGKGANYGYTF	TGTGCCAGCAGTGGCAAAGGGGCTAACTATGGCTACACCTTC
TRBV5-4	NA	NA	TRBJ1-1	CASSLWGRVSAFF	TGTGCCAGCAGCTTGTGGGGGCGCGTATCAGCTTTCTTT
TRBV18	NA	once	TRBJ2-1	CASSLGGNLGPDNEQFF	TGTGCCAGCTCCCTTGGGGGAAATCTAGGGCCGGACAATGAGCAGTTCTTC
TRBV4-3	NA	few	TRBJ2-7	CASSPRGGAYEQYF	TGCGCCAGCAGCCCTCGGGGAGGAGCCTACGAGCAGTACTTC
TRBV5-1	TRBD2	NA	TRBJ2-1	CASSPEGLADENEQFF	TGCGCCAGCAGCCCGGAAGGACTAGCGGATGAGAATGAGCAGTTCTTC
TRBV30	TRBD1	NA	TRBJ1-2	CAWSGDSPYLNYGYTF	TGTGCCTGGAGTGGGGACAGTCCCTATCTGAACTATGGCTACACCTTC
TRBV7-9	TRBD2	NA	TRBJ2-2	CASSSLAVSTGELFF	TGTGCCAGCAGCTCACTAGCGGTCTCCACCGGGGAGCTGTTTTTT
TRBV13	NA	NA	TRBJ2-1	CASSLGGTEQFF	TGTGCCAGCAGCCTAGGGGGGACTGAGCAGTTCTTC
TRBV27	NA	NA	TRBJ2-1	CASREGLAPYNEQFF	TGTGCCAGCAGGGAGGGGTTGGCCCCCTACAATGAGCAGTTCTTC
TRBV7-2	NA	NA	TRBJ1-4	CASSLEEQGEKLFF	TGTGCCAGCAGCTTAGAAGAGCAGGGGGAAAAACTGTTTTTT
TRBV4-2	TRBD1	NA	TRBJ1-3	CASSQGDRFSGNTIYF	TGTGCCAGCAGCCAAGGGGACAGGTTCTCTGGAAACACCATATATTTT
TRBV2	TRBD2	NA	TRBJ2-1	CASIPRERESAYNEQFF	TGTGCCAGCATTCCGCGGGAGCGGGAGAGCGCCTACAATGAGCAGTTCTTC
TRBV4-3	NA	NA	TRBJ1-2	CASGGAYGYTF	TGCGCCAGCGGCGGCGCTTATGGCTACACCTTC
TRBV6-5	NA	NA	TRBJ1-5	CASSYSGSNQPQHF	TGTGCCAGCAGTTACTCGGGCAGCAATCAGCCCCAGCATTTT
TRBV27	TRBD1	NA	TRBJ1-2	CASSYSGTGDFYGYTF	TGTGCCAGCAGTTATTCCGGGACAGGGGATTTCTATGGCTACACCTTC
TRBV27	TRBD2	NA	TRBJ2-1	CASSLILRKGTSGARSSYNEQFF	TGTGCCAGCAGTTTAATATTGAGGAAGGGGACTAGCGGGGCCCGAAGCTCCTACAATGAGCAGTTCTTC
TRBV10-3	NA	NA	TRBJ2-7	CAISESWVQGSSYEQYF	TGTGCCATCAGTGAGTCCTGGGTACAGGGAAGCTCCTACGAGCAGTACTTC
TRBV30	TRBD2	NA	TRBJ2-7	CAWMETSGHFYEQYF	TGTGCCTGGATGGAGACTAGCGGGCATTTCTACGAGCAGTACTTC
TRBV5-5	NA	NA	TRBJ2-7	CASSFAAADKSSYEQYF	TGTGCCAGCAGCTTTGCTGCAGCGGACAAGAGCTCCTACGAGCAGTACTTC
TRBV7-2	TRBD1	NA	TRBJ1-1	CASSQTAGGGYTEAFF	TGTGCCAGCAGCCAGACAGCAGGGGGGGGTTACACTGAAGCTTTCTTT
TRBV7-9	NA	NA	TRBJ2-3	CASSLALVSTDTQYF	TGTGCCAGCAGCTTAGCTCTTGTCAGCACAGATACGCAGTATTTT
TRBV16	NA	NA	TRBJ2-2	CASSHPQGYTGELFF	TGTGCCAGCAGCCACCCCCAAGGATACACCGGGGAGCTGTTTTTT